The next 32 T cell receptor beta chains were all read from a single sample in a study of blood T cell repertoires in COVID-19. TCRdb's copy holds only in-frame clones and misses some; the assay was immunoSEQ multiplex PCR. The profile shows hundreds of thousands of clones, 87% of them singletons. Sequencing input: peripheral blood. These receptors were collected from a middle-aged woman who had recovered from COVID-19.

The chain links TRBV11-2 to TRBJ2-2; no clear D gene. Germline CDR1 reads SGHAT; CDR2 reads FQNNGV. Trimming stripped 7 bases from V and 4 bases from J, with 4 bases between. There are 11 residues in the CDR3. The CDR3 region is CASTSTGELFF. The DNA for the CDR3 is TGTGCCAGCACCAGCACCGGGGAGCTGTTTTTT. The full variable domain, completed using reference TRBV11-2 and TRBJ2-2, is EAGVAQSPRYKIIEKRQSVAFWCNPISGHATLYWYQQILGQGPKLLIQFQNNGVVDDSQLPKDRFSAERLKGVDSTLKIQPAKLEDSAVYLCASTSTGELFFGEGSRLTVL.

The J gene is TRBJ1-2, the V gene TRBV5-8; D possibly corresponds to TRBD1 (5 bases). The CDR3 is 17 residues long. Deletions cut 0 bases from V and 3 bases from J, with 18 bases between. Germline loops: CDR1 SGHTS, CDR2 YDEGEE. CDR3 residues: CASSLGGAGYVYYGYTF. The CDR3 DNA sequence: TGTGCCAGCAGCTTGGGGGGCGCAGGTTACGTTTACTATGGCTACACCTTC.

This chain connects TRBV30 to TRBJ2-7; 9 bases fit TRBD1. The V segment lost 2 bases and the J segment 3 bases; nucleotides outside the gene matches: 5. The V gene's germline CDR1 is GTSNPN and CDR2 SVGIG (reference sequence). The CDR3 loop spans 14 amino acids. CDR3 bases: TGTGCCTGGAGTCCCGGGACAGGGCTCTACGAGCAGTACTTC. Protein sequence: CAWSPGTGLYEQYF.

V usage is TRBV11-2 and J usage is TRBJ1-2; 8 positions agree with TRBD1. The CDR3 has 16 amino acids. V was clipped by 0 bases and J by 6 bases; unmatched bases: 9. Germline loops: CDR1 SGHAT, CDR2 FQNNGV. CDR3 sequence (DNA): TGTGCCAGCAGCTTAGATCCTAAGACAGGGGTAGATGGCTACACCTTC. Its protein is CASSLDPKTGVDGYTF.

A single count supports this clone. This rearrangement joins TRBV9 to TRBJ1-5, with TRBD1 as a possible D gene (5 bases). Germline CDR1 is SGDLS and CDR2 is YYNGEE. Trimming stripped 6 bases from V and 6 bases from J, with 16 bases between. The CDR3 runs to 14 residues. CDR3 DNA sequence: TGTGCCAGCACCCCAACGGGGGAATCTCAGCCCCAGCATTTT. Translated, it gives CASTPTGESQPQHF.

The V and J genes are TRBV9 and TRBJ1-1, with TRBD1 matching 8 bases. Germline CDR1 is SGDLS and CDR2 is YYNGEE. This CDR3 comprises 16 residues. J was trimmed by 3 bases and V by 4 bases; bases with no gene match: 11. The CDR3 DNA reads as TGTGCCAGCAGCCCTTACGGACAGGGTATGGACACTGAAGCTTTCTTT. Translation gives CASSPYGQGMDTEAFF.

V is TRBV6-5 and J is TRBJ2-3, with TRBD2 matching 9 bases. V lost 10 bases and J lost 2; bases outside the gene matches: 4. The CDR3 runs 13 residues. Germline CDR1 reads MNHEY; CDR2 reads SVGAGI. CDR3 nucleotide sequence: TGTGCCATCATAGCGGGGGCCACAGATACGCAGTATTTT. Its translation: CAIIAGATDTQYF.

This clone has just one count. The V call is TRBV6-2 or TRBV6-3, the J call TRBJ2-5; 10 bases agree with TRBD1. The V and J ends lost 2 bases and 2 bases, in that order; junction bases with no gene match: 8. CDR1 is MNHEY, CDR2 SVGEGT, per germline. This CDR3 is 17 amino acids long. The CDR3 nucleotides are TGTGCCAGCAGTTACCTAACCGGGACAGGGGAGCAAGAGACCCAGTACTTC. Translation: CASSYLTGTGEQETQYF.

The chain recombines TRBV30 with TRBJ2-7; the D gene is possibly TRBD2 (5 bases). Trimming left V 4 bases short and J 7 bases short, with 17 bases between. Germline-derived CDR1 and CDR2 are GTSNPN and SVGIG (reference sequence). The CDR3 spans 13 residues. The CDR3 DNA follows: TGTGCCTGGACCCCCGGTGGGTCGGGGGAGCAGTACTTC. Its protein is CAWTPGGSGEQYF.

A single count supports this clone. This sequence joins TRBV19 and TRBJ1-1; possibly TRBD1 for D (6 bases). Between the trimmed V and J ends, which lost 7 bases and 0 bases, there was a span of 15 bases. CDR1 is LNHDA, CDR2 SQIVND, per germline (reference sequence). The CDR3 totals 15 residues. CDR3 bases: TGTGCCAGTAAGCGGCGGGGGCAGTTGAACACTGAAGCTTTCTTT. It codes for CASKRRGQLNTEAFF.

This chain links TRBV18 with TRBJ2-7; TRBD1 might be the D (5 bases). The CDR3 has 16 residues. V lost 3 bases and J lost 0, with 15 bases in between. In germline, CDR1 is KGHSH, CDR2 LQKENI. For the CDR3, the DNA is TGTGCCAGCTCACCGCTGATGCAGGGTGTCTCCTACGAGCAGTACTTC. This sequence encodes CASSPLMQGVSYEQYF.

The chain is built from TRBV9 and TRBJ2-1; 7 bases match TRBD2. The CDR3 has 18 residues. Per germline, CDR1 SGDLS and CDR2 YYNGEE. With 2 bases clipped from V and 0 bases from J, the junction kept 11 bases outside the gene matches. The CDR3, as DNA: TGTGCCAGCAGCGTTGTAACAGCGGGGCCTGGCTCCTACAATGAGCAGTTCTTC. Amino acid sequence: CASSVVTAGPGSYNEQFF.

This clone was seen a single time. The CDR3 sequence is CASSPITGTGVTNTQYF. CDR3 DNA sequence: TGTGCCAGCAGCCCCATTACCGGGACAGGAGTCACTAATACGCAGTATTTT. The chain joins TRBV2 to TRBJ2-3, with 8 bases aligning to TRBD1. The CDR3 has 17 amino acids. CDR1 SNHLY and CDR2 FYNNEI come from the germline V gene. Trimming removed 6 bases from V and 7 bases from J; junction bases left unmatched: 18.

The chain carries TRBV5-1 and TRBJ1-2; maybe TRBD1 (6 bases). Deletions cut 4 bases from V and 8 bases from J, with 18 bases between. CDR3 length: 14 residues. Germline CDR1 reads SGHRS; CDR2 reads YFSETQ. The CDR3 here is CASSQGSQGAGYTF. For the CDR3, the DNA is TGCGCCAGCAGCCAGGGATCACAGGGAGCCGGCTACACCTTC.

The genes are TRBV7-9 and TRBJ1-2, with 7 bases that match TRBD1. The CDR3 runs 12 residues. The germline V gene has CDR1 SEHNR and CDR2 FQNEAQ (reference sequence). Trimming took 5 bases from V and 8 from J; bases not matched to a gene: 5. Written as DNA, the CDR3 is TGTGCCAGCAGCCGACAGGGAGGCGGCTACACCTTC. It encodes CASSRQGGGYTF.

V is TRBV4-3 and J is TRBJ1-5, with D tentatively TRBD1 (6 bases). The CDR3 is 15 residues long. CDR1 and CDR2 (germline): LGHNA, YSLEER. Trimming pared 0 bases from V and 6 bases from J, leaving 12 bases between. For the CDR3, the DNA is TGCGCCAGCAGCCAAGATTTGGGGGCAAGTCAGCCCCAGCATTTT. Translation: CASSQDLGASQPQHF.

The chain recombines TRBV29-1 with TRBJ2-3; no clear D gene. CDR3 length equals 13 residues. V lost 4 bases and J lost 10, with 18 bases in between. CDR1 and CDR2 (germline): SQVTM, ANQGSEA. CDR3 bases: TGCAGCGTTGGCGCCAGGCAGGCCAGCTCGCAGTATTTT. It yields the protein CSVGARQASSQYF.

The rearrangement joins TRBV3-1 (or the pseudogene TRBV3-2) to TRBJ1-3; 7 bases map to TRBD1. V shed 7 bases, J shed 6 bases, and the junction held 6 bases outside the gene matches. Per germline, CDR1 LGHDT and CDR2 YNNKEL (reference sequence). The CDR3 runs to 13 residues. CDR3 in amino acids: CASIKEGANTIYF. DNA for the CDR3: TGTGCCAGCATCAAGGAGGGGGCAAACACCATATATTTT.

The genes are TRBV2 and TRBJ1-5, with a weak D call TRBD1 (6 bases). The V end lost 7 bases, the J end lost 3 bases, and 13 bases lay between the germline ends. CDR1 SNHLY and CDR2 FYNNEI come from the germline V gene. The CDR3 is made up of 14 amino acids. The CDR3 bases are TGTGCCAGCACTGGACAGATACACAATCAGCCCCAGCATTTT. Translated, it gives CASTGQIHNQPQHF. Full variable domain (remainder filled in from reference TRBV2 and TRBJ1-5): EPEVTQTPSHQVTQMGQEVILRCVPISNHLYFYWYRQILGQKVEFLVSFYNNEISEKSEIFDDQFSVERPDGSNFTLKIRSTKLEDSAMYFCASTGQIHNQPQHFGDGTRLSIL.

The CDR3 spells CASSPALRGTEAFF. For the CDR3, the DNA is TGTGCCAGCAGCCCTGCCCTAAGAGGCACTGAAGCTTTCTTT. The chain links TRBV7-2 to TRBJ1-1; no clear D. V lost 5 bases to trimming and J lost 4 bases, with 14 bases between them. CDR3 size: 14 residues. Per germline, CDR1 SGHTA and CDR2 FQGNSA.

The CDR3 protein is CASSLSPAVEYF. CDR3 in DNA: TGTGCCAGCAGCTTGAGCCCCGCCGTCGAGTACTTC. The chain couples TRBV11-2 to TRBJ2-7, with no clear D. Trimming stripped 3 bases from V and 11 bases from J, with 14 bases between. Germline values: CDR1 SGHAT, CDR2 FQNNGV. The CDR3 contains 12 residues.

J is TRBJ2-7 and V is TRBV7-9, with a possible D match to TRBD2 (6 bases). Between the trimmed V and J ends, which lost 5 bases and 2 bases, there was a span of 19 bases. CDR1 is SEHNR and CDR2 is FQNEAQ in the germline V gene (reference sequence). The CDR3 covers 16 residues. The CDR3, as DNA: TGTGCCAGCAGCCCATGGGGGGATAGCTCAACCTACGAGCAGTACTTC. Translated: CASSPWGDSSTYEQYF.

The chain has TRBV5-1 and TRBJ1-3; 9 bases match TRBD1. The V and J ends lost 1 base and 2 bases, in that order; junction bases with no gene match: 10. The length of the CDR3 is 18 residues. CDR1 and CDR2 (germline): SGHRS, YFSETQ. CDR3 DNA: TGCGCCAGCAGCTTGCGCCACTTAGGGACAGGGACTGGAAACACCATATATTTT. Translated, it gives CASSLRHLGTGTGNTIYF.

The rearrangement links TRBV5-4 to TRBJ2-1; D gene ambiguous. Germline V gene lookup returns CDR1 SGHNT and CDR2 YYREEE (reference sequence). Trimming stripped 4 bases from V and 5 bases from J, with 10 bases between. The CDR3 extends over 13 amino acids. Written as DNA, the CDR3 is TGTGCCAGCAGCCCCCCACGGGACAATGAGCAGTTCTTC. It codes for CASSPPRDNEQFF.

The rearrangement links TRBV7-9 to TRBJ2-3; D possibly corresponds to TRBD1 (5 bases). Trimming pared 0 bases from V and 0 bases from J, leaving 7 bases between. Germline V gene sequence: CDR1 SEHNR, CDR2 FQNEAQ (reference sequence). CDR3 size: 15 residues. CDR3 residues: CASSLAQGSTDTQYF. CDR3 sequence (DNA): TGTGCCAGCAGCTTAGCTCAGGGAAGCACAGATACGCAGTATTTT. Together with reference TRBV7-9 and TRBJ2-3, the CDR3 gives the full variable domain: DTGVSQNPRHKITKRGQNVTFRCDPISEHNRLYWYRQTLGQGPEFLTYFQNEAQLEKSRLLSDRFSAERPKGSFSTLEIQRTEQGDSAMYLCASSLAQGSTDTQYFGPGTRLTVL.

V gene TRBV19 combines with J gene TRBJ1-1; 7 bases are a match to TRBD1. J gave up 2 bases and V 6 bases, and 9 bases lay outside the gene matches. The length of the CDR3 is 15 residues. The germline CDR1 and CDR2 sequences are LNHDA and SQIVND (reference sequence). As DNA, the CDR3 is TGTGCCAGTAGCACCGGGACAGCGACTAACACTGAAGCTTTCTTT. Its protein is CASSTGTATNTEAFF. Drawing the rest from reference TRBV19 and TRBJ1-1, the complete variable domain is DGGITQSPKYLFRKEGQNVTLSCEQNLNHDAMYWYRQDPGQGLRLIYYSQIVNDFQKGDIAEGYSVSREKKESFPLTVTSAQKNPTAFYLCASSTGTATNTEAFFGQGTRLTVV.

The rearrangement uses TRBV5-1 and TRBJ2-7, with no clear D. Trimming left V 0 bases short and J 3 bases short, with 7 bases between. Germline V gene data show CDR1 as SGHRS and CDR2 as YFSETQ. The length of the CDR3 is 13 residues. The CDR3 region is CASSLDGIYEQYF. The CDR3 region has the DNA TGCGCCAGCAGCTTGGACGGTATCTACGAGCAGTACTTC.

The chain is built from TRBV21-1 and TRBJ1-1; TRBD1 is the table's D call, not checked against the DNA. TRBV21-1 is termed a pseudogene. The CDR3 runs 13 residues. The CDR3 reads CAILTPMNTEAFF. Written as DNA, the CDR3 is TGTGCCATCTTGACACCGATGAACACTGAAGCTTTCTTT.

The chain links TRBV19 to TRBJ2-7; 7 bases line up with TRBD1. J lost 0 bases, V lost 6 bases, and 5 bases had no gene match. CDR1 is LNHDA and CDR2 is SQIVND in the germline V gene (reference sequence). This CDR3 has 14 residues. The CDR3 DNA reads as TGTGCCAGTAGCCATTGGGACAGCTCCTACGAGCAGTACTTC. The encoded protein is CASSHWDSSYEQYF.

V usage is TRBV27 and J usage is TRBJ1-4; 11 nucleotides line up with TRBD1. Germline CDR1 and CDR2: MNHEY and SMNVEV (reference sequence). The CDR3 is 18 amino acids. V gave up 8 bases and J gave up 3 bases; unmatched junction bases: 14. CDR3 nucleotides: TGTGCCAGCGGCCCCAGGACAGGGGGCATGGCCGCTAATGAAAAACTGTTTTTT. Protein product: CASGPRTGGMAANEKLFF.

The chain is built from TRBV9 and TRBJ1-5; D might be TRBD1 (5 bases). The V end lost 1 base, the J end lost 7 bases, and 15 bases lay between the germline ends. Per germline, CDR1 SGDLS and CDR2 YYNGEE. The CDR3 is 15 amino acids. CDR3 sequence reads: CASSVMDTPGQPQHF. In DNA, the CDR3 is TGTGCCAGCAGCGTAATGGACACCCCCGGGCAGCCCCAGCATTTT.

CDR3 loop: CASSIVGGAEAFF. CDR3 nucleotides: TGTGCCAGTAGTATCGTCGGCGGTGCCGAAGCTTTCTTT. The chain couples TRBV19 to TRBJ1-1; D is ambiguous. The CDR3 loop spans 13 amino acids. V lost 3 bases, J lost 8 bases, and 13 bases lay in between. Looked up from germline, CDR1 is LNHDA and CDR2 is SQIVND (reference sequence).